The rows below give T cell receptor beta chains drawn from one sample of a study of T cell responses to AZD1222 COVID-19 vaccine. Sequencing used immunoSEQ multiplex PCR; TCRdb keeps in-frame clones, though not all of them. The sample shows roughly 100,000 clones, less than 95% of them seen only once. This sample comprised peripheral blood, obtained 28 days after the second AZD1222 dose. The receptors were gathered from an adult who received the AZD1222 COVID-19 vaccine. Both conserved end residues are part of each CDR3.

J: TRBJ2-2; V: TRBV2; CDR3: CASPRREGIGELFF
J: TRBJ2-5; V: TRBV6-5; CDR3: CASSLELAGGMETQYF
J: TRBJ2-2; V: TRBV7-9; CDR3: CASSPGARTVNTGELFF
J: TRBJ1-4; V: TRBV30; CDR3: CAWSELAEKLFF
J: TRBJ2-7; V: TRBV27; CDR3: CASSTLYEQYF
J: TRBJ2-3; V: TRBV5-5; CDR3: CASSLEQDTQYF
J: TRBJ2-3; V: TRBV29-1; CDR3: CSVVGGSTDTQYF
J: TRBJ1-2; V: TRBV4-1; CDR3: CASSHEGRFYGYTF
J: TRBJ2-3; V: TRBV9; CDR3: CASSVDGRGRGLVDTQYF
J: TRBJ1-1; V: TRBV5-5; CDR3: CASSLMSGVNTEAFF
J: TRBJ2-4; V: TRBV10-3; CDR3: CAISVDSLGNIQYF